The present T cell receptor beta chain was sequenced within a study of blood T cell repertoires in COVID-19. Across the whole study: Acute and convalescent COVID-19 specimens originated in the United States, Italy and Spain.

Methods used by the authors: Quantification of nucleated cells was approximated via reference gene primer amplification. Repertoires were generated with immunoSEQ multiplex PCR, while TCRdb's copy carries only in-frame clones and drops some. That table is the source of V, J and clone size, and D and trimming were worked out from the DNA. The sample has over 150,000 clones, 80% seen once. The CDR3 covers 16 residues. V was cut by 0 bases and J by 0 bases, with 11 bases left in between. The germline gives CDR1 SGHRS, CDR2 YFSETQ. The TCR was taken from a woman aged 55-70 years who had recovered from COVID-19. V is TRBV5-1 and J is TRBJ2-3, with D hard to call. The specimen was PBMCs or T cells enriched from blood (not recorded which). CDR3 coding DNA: TGCGCCAGCAGCTTGGCCCGAGACGGGAGCACAGATACGCAGTATTTT. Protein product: CASSLARDGSTDTQYF.